This T cell receptor beta chain was identified during a study of cytomegalovirus exposure and HLA in healthy donors. Study-wide background: When 398 donors were genotyped, about 81% of them were found to fall in the Caucasian-associated ancestry cluster. Notes on the study in general: The classifier reportedly diagnosed cytomegalovirus status with high sensitivity and specificity. Three CMV-associated chains proved CMV antigen-specific in vitro.

This CDR3 region has 16 residues. Germline lookup yields CDR1 SGHDT and CDR2 YYEEEE. V shed 6 bases and J shed 4 bases, with 22 bases lying between them. On this clone itself: The antigen remains undetermined.

13 Jbeta primers and 60 Vbeta primers were used for the PCR. Generated by immunoSEQ multiplex PCR, the TCRdb table keeps only in-frame clones and is missing some. The sample lists 130,000 to 150,000 clones, approximately 70% occurring once. The source of this sequence is a human donor in good health. V usage is TRBV5-6 and J usage is TRBJ1-2; unclear D gene. Sequencing input: PBMCs. CDR3 loop: CASNPLRVGDSYGYTF. The CDR3 nucleotides read TGTGCCAGCAACCCTTTGCGGGTCGGGGATAGCTATGGCTACACCTTC.